The 14 T cell receptor beta chains reported below all come from one sample, sequenced in a study of immune heterogeneity within non-small cell lung tumors. Per sample, around 600 ng of bulk tumor genomic DNA was the template used. From each primary tumor, several far-apart biopsies were obtained during surgery. Patients underwent curative surgery for non-small cell lung cancer (untreated and newly diagnosed). Multiplex PCR employing 32 V and 13 J primers generated amplicons of the TCR beta CDR3. TCRdb re-derived calls from the multiplex PCR reads in MiXCR, one entry per CDR3 protein. The sample consists of about 10,000 distinct CDR3 sequences, 27% of them appearing once. Sequencing was done on a sample of lung tumor tissue. These receptors were obtained from a man in his fifties with non-small cell lung cancer.

This clonotype was observed many times. This chain connects TRBV11-2 to TRBJ1-5; possibly TRBD1 for D (6 bases). V lost 1 base to trimming and J lost 1 base, with 14 bases between them. This CDR3 has 17 amino acids. Germline V gene data show CDR1 as SGHAT and CDR2 as FQNNGV. The CDR3 DNA follows: TGTGCCAGCAGCTTAGGCAGCGGGACACCAAGCAATCAGCCCCAGCATTTT. Its translation: CASSLGSGTPSNQPQHF.

This clonotype was detected ten times or more. The chain uses TRBV2 and TRBJ2-3; D is ambiguous. The length of the CDR3 is 14 residues. V dropped 2 bases and J dropped 2 bases, with 8 bases sitting between them. Per the germline V gene, CDR1 is SNHLY and CDR2 is FYNNEI. This CDR3 is CASSESLNTDTQYF. The CDR3 DNA reads as TGTGCCAGCAGTGAAAGTTTGAACACAGATACGCAGTATTTT.

This clonotype was counted at least ten times. As DNA, the CDR3 is TGTGCCAGCAGTCTGGGCTCTGGAAACACCATATATTTT. This encodes CASSLGSGNTIYF. The rearrangement uses TRBV27 and TRBJ1-3; D is uncertain. Per germline, CDR1 MNHEY and CDR2 SMNVEV (reference sequence). The CDR3 sequence is 13 residues long. Trimming pared 5 bases from V and 0 bases from J, leaving 5 bases between.

This clonotype occurred a few times. V and J are TRBV5-6 and TRBJ2-7; unclear D gene. The CDR3 is 15 amino acids. Germline V lookup: CDR1 SGHDT, CDR2 YYEEEE. The ends were cut back, 4 bases at V and 2 bases at J, with 16 bases in the middle. The CDR3 region is CASSPRTYITYEQYF. The CDR3 DNA sequence: TGTGCCAGCAGCCCACGGACGTATATCACCTACGAGCAGTACTTC.

This clonotype showed up just a few times. This chain uses TRBV6-1 with TRBJ2-3, with a weak D call TRBD1 (6 bases). V lost 0 bases and J 2 bases, leaving 9 bases between the germline ends. The length of the CDR3 is 15 residues. Germline V gene sequence: CDR1 MNHNS, CDR2 SASEGT. The CDR3 DNA is TGTGCCAGCAGTGAAGCGGGACAAAACACAGATACGCAGTATTTT. Translation gives CASSEAGQNTDTQYF.

Comment on this clonotype: Without the conserved terminal phenylalanine or tryptophan, this CDR3 likely stems from a read error. The chain recombines TRBV20-1 with TRBJ1-3, with a possible D match to TRBD1 (6 bases). Germline V gene sequence: CDR1 DFQATT, CDR2 SNEGSKA (reference sequence). This CDR3 spans 14 amino acids. Trimming stripped 3 bases from V and 1 base from J, with 10 bases between. CDR3 bases: TGCAGTGCTAGGGACCAGGGGTCTGGAAACACCATATATTGT. Protein sequence: CSARDQGSGNTIYC.

This clonotype ranks as medium-sized. V is TRBV19 and J is TRBJ2-7, with 7 bases aligning to TRBD1. The germline V gene has CDR1 LNHDA and CDR2 SQIVND (reference sequence). With V trimmed by 5 bases and J by 6 bases, 4 bases remained unmatched. The CDR3 runs 12 residues. The DNA for the CDR3 is TGTGCCAGTAGTGTGACAGGGACCGAGCAGTACTTC. It yields the protein CASSVTGTEQYF. The variable domain in full, completed from reference TRBV19 and TRBJ2-7, reads DGGITQSPKYLFRKEGQNVTLSCEQNLNHDAMYWYRQDPGQGLRLIYYSQIVNDFQKGDIAEGYSVSREKKESFPLTVTSAQKNPTAFYLCASSVTGTEQYFGPGTRLTVT.

This rearrangement joins TRBV7-2 to TRBJ2-7; TRBD2 matches at 9 bases. The CDR3 consists of 15 residues. With 3 bases clipped from V and 4 bases from J, the junction kept 7 bases outside the gene matches. Germline loops: CDR1 SGHTA, CDR2 FQGNSA. CDR3 nucleotides: TGTGCCAGCAGCTTTGTGGCGGGAGGGTGGTACGAGCAGTACTTC. Its translation: CASSFVAGGWYEQYF.

This chain links TRBV7-3 with TRBJ2-5; D call uncertain. The V gene lost 5 bases and the J gene lost 4 bases, with 11 bases spanning the gap. This CDR3 is built from 13 residues. Germline V gives CDR1 SGHTA, CDR2 FQGTGA. The CDR3 sequence: CASSPNIGETQYF. The CDR3 DNA sequence: TGTGCCAGCAGCCCAAATATCGGAGAGACCCAGTACTTC.

Note on this clonotype: A much larger clone sits a single nucleotide away, making a read error possible. The rearrangement joins TRBV15 to TRBJ1-5, with D unclear. The CDR3 is 15 residues long. Germline CDR1 reads LNHNV; CDR2 reads YYDKDF (reference sequence). The CDR3 DNA is TGTGACACCAGCTCCCCTCGCGGGAGCAATCAGCCCCAGCATTTT. Protein sequence: CDTSSPRGSNQPQHF.

Concerning this clonotype: One base away lies a much larger clone, so this may be a sequencing read error. The chain combines TRBV19 with TRBJ2-7; TRBD1 agrees at 8 bases. The CDR3 is 14 amino acids. The germline CDR1 and CDR2 sequences are LNHDA and SQIVND (reference sequence). CDR3 sequence: CASSPKDRVSEEYF. DNA for the CDR3: TGTGCCAGTAGTCCCAAGGACAGGGTGAGCGAGGAGTACTTC.

Comments on this clonotype: A single base separates this from a much larger clone, so it may be a read error. This chain uses TRBV19 with TRBJ2-2; 7 nucleotides agree with TRBD1. This CDR3 spans 16 amino acids. Germline CDR1 LNHDA, CDR2 SQIVND (reference sequence). CDR3 sequence (DNA): TGTGCCAGTAGTAACCACCCGGGACAGAACACCGGGCAGCTGTTTTTT. Translating it yields CASSNHPGQNTGQLFF.

Details on this clonotype: A read error may account for a junction end that differs from germline. The chain links TRBV11-2 to TRBJ2-1, with D maybe TRBD2 (5 bases). CDR3 length: 15 residues. The germline V gene encodes CDR1 SGHAT and CDR2 FQNNGV. The CDR3 DNA sequence: TGTGCCAGCAGCTTATGGACGGACGGGAACAATGAGCAGATCTTC. Translating it yields CASSLWTDGNNEQIF.

This clonotype was seen many times. The chain couples TRBV12-5 to TRBJ2-5; D not resolved. V shed 3 bases and J shed 5 bases, with 7 bases lying between them. Looked up from germline, CDR1 is LGHNT and CDR2 is FRNRAP. There are 12 residues in the CDR3. Here the CDR3 reads CASGFNRETQYF. For the CDR3, the DNA is TGTGCTAGTGGTTTTAACCGGGAGACCCAGTACTTC.